This T cell receptor beta chain was identified during a study of graft-versus-host responses after intestinal transplantation. Whole-study context: Transplants were multivisceral, liver-intestinal, or isolated intestinal.

Some clones are missing from TCRdb's copy, which holds only in-frame ones; the method was immunoSEQ multiplex PCR. The table lists tens of thousands of clones, about 91% of them singletons. This CDR3 region has 15 residues. The germline gives CDR1 MDHEN, CDR2 SYDVKM. J was trimmed by 4 bases and V by 2 bases; bases with no gene match: 2. This clone was seen a single time. What it recognizes is unknown. The TCR comes from a human donor who was the organ donor for an intestinal transplant. The genes are TRBV28 and TRBJ2-3; 11 bases are shared with TRBD2. Sequencing was performed on unstimulated CD4+ T cells sorted from spleen or lymph node cells, taken before transplant. CDR3 nucleotide sequence: TGTGCCAGCAGTTTACTAGCGGGAGGCGCAGATACGCAGTATTTT. Its translation is CASSLLAGGADTQYF.